These T cell receptor beta chains were read from a single sample in a study of blood T cell repertoires in COVID-19. Sequenced by immunoSEQ multiplex PCR; TCRdb stores in-frame clones only, minus some. The sample includes around 220,000 clones, 75% to 90% of them seen just once. Material for sequencing was peripheral blood. The receptor set was obtained from a woman aged 80 or over with COVID-19, enrolled during active disease. Both conserved end residues are part of each CDR3. D genes are given only for firm matches. Only some rows state a clone size, as once, few, many or a class for expanded clones.

clone size	V gene	J gene	D gene	CDR3 protein	CDR3 DNA
.	TRBV12-3/TRBV12-4	TRBJ2-1	TRBD1	CASSIGTGEQFF	TGTGCCAGCAGCATCGGGACAGGTGAGCAGTTCTTC
.	TRBV5-4	TRBJ2-1	TRBD2	CASSFRRLAGGNEQFF	TGTGCCAGCAGCTTTAGAAGACTAGCGGGGGGAAATGAGCAGTTCTTC
.	TRBV9	TRBJ2-1	.	CASSDTGTSFNEQFF	TGTGCCAGCAGTGACACCGGGACTTCCTTCAATGAGCAGTTCTTC
.	TRBV2	TRBJ1-4	.	CASSEGGLGLFF	TGTGCCAGCAGTGAAGGAGGGTTGGGCCTGTTTTTT
.	TRBV5-1	TRBJ2-7	TRBD2	CASSPRGSRNEQYF	TGCGCCAGCAGCCCGCGGGGGAGTAGAAACGAGCAGTACTTC
.	TRBV28	TRBJ1-5	.	CASSLRVPTAGPPQHF	TGTGCCAGCAGTTTACGGGTCCCGACCGCGGGTCCGCCCCAGCATTTT
.	TRBV28	TRBJ1-4	.	CASSLEAPTNEKLFF	TGTGCCAGCAGTTTGGAGGCACCAACTAATGAAAAACTGTTTTTT
.	TRBV7-9	TRBJ2-7	TRBD1	CASSTYRGLSSYEQYF	TGTGCCAGCAGCACATACAGGGGCTTAAGCTCCTACGAGCAGTACTTC
.	TRBV5-4	TRBJ1-2	.	CASSTGYYGYTF	TGTGCCAGCAGTACAGGGTACTATGGCTACACCTTC
.	TRBV6-5	TRBJ1-6	.	CASFREYNSPLHF	TGTGCCAGCTTCAGGGAATATAATTCACCCCTCCACTTT
.	TRBV19	TRBJ2-7	.	CASGTGSYEQYF	TGTGCCAGCGGAACAGGGTCCTACGAGCAGTACTTC
.	TRBV27	TRBJ1-2	.	CASSLGANYGYTF	TGTGCCAGCAGTCTTGGGGCGAACTATGGCTACACCTTC
.	TRBV6-5	TRBJ2-2	.	CASSYPGTSNTGELFF	TGTGCCAGCAGTTACCCCGGGACTTCGAACACCGGGGAGCTGTTTTTT
.	TRBV7-9	TRBJ1-2	TRBD1	CASSWDAGGSGGYTF	TGTGCCAGCAGCTGGGATGCAGGGGGGTCTGGTGGCTACACCTTC
.	TRBV28	TRBJ1-1	TRBD1	CASSLESGGRTEAFF	TGTGCCAGCAGTTTAGAGTCAGGGGGAAGGACTGAAGCTTTCTTT
.	TRBV6-6	TRBJ1-2	.	CASSGGVDYGYTF	TGTGCCAGCAGCGGCGGGGTGGACTATGGCTACACCTTC
.	TRBV7-2	TRBJ2-3	TRBD2	CASMRGGKRESDTQYF	TGTGCCAGCATGCGGGGGGGGAAACGGGAATCTGATACGCAGTATTTT
.	TRBV9	TRBJ2-6	.	CASSVGSAGANVLTF	TGTGCCAGCAGCGTAGGATCGGCTGGGGCCAACGTCCTGACTTTC
.	TRBV28	TRBJ2-4	.	CASSSTSGSLAKNIQYF	TGTGCCAGCAGTTCGACTTCAGGGTCCCTAGCCAAAAACATTCAGTACTTC
.	TRBV20-1	TRBJ2-7	TRBD2	CSASHKGRDGEQYF	TGCAGTGCTAGTCACAAAGGGAGGGATGGCGAGCAGTACTTC
.	TRBV6-5	TRBJ2-7	.	CASSYRTAYEQYF	TGTGCCAGCAGTTACCGGACAGCCTACGAGCAGTACTTC
.	TRBV30	TRBJ1-1	.	CAWSVTQPITEAFF	TGTGCCTGGAGCGTTACACAGCCGATCACTGAAGCTTTCTTT
.	TRBV3-1/TRBV3-2	TRBJ2-3	.	CASSQEGRASASTDTQYF	TGTGCCAGCAGCCAAGAGGGGCGGGCTAGCGCTAGCACAGATACGCAGTATTTT
.	TRBV10-3	TRBJ1-1	.	CAISEPGHSNTEAFF	TGTGCCATCAGTGAGCCGGGACATTCGAACACTGAAGCTTTCTTT
once	TRBV14	TRBJ2-7	.	CASSQGHPYEQYF	TGTGCCAGCAGCCAAGGGCACCCCTACGAGCAGTACTTC
.	TRBV5-8	TRBJ1-2	TRBD1	CASSHRDRRDGYTF	TGTGCCAGCAGCCACCGGGACAGGAGGGATGGCTACACCTTC
.	TRBV5-4	TRBJ2-7	.	CASNSWGGNYEQYF	TGTGCCAGCAACAGTTGGGGCGGAAACTACGAGCAGTACTTC
.	TRBV7-9	TRBJ1-1	TRBD1	CASSRQGKSTEAFF	TGTGCCAGCAGTCGACAGGGGAAGAGCACTGAAGCTTTCTTT
.	TRBV5-1	TRBJ1-2	TRBD1	CASSLEGTGTYGYTF	TGCGCCAGCAGCTTGGAGGGGACAGGGACGTATGGCTACACCTTC
.	TRBV11-3	TRBJ2-3	.	CASSLGRADTQYF	TGTGCCAGCAGCTTAGGGAGGGCTGATACGCAGTATTTT
.	TRBV7-3	TRBJ2-1	TRBD2	CASSPGLAYNEQFF	TGTGCCAGCTCCCCGGGACTAGCGTACAATGAGCAGTTCTTC
.	TRBV10-1	TRBJ2-3	.	CASSDHGGPGTDTQYF	TGCGCCAGCAGTGACCACGGGGGGCCCGGCACAGATACGCAGTATTTT
.	TRBV15	TRBJ2-1	.	CATSRDRGFGEQFF	TGTGCCACCAGCAGAGATAGGGGATTCGGTGAGCAGTTCTTC
.	TRBV5-5	TRBJ1-5	TRBD1	CASSLLGQGANQPQHF	TGTGCCAGCAGCTTGTTGGGACAGGGGGCCAATCAGCCCCAGCATTTT
once	TRBV19	TRBJ2-4	.	CASSRQSHIQYF	TGTGCCAGTAGTAGACAGTCCCACATTCAGTACTTC
.	TRBV11-1	TRBJ2-2	.	CASSYQEGATGELFF	TGTGCCAGCAGCTATCAGGAGGGGGCAACCGGGGAGCTGTTTTTT
.	TRBV7-3	TRBJ2-2	.	CASSLGPGQGRELFF	TGTGCCAGCAGCTTAGGCCCGGGACAAGGAAGGGAGCTGTTTTTT
.	TRBV30	TRBJ1-2	.	CAWSVKDTNYGYTF	TGTGCCTGGAGTGTAAAGGACACTAACTATGGCTACACCTTC
.	TRBV12-3/TRBV12-4	TRBJ1-2	.	CASSLQGAAGYTF	TGTGCCAGCAGCCTACAGGGAGCTGCTGGCTACACCTTC
.	TRBV6-5	TRBJ2-7	TRBD2	CASIKRDGSYEQYF	TGTGCCAGCATCAAGCGGGACGGCTCCTACGAGCAGTACTTC
.	TRBV5-1	TRBJ1-6	.	CASSYSERGGASLHF	TGCGCCAGCAGTTATAGTGAAAGGGGTGGTGCATCCCTCCACTTT